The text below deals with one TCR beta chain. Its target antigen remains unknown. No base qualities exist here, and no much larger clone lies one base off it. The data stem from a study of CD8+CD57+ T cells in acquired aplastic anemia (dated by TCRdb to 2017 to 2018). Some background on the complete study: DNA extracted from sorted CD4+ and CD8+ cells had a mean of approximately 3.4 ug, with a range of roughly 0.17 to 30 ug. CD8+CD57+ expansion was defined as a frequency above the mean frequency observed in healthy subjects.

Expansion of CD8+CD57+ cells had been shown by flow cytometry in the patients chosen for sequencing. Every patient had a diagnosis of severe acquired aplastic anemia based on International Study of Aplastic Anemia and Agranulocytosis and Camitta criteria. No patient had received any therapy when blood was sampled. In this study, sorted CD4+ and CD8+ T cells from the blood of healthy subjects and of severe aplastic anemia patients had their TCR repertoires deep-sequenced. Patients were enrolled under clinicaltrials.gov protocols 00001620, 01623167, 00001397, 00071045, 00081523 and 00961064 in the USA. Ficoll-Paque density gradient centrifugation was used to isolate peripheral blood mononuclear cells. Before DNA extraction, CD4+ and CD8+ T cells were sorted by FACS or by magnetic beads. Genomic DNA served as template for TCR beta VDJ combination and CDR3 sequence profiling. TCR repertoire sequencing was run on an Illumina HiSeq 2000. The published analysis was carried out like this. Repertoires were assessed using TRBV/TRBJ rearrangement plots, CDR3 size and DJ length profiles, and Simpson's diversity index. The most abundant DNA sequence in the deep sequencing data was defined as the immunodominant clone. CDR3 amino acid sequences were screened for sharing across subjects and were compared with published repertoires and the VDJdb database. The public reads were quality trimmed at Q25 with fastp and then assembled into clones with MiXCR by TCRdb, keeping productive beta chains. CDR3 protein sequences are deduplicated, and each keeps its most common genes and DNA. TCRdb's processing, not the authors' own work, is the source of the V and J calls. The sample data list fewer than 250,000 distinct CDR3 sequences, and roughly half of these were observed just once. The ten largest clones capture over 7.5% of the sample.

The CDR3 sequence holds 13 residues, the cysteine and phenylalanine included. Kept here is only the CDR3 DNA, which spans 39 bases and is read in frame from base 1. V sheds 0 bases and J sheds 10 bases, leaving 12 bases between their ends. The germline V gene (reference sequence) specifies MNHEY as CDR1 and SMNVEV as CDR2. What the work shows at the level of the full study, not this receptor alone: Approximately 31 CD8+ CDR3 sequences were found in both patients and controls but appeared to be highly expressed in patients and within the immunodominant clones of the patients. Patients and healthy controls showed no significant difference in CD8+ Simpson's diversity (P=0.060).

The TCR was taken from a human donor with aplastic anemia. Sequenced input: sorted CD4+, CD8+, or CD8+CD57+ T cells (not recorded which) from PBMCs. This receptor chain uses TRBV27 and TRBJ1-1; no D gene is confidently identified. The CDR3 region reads CASSLSGSIGAFF. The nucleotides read TGTGCCAGCAGTTTATCTGGGAGTATAGGAGCTTTCTTT.